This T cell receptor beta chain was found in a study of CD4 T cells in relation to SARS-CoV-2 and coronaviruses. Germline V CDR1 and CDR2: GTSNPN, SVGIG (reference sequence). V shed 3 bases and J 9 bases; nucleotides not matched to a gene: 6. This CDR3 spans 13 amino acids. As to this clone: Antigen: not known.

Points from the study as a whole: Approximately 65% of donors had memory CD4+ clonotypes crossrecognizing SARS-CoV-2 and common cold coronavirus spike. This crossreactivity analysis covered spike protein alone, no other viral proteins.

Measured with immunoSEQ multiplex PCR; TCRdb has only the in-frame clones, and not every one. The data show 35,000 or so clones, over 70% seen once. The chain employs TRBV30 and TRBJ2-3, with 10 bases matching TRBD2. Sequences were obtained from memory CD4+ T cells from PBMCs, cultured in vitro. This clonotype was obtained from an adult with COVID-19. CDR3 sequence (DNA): TGTGCCTGGAGGCCTACTAGCGGGGAGACGCAGTATTTT. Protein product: CAWRPTSGETQYF.